What follows describes a single T cell receptor (beta chain). Its cognate antigen is unknown. The data stem from a study of OX40 agonist ivuxolimab in advanced cancers. As for the study in general: Patient treatment consisted of intravenous ivuxolimab administration every 2 weeks at 0.01 to 10 mg/kg. Study-wide results and limits: Partial responders treated at 0.1-3.0 mg/kg exhibited clonal expansion among the lowest measured.

Samples of blood were obtained at baseline, on cycle 4 day 1, and on cycle 7 day 1. This table comes from immunoSEQ multiplex PCR, and its TCRdb copy is limited to in-frame clones, with some not included. The sample records tens of thousands of clones, roughly 80% being singletons. CDR3 size: 12 residues. V lost 6 bases and J 0 bases, leaving 3 bases between the germline ends. Germline values: CDR1 SNHLY, CDR2 FYNNEI. The TCR was taken from an adult with an advanced solid tumor such as melanoma, head and neck, liver or kidney cancer. Sequences were derived from CD4+ or CD8+ T cells sorted from blood, sampled in a trial of the OX40 agonist ivuxolimab. The chain couples TRBV2 to TRBJ1-3; no definite D call. This CDR3 is CASSGSGNTIYF. CDR3 coding DNA: TGTGCCAGCAGCGGCTCTGGAAACACCATATATTTT. The whole variable domain, remainder taken from reference TRBV2 and TRBJ1-3, is EPEVTQTPSHQVTQMGQEVILRCVPISNHLYFYWYRQILGQKVEFLVSFYNNEISEKSEIFDDQFSVERPDGSNFTLKIRSTKLEDSAMYFCASSGSGNTIYFGEGSWLTVV.